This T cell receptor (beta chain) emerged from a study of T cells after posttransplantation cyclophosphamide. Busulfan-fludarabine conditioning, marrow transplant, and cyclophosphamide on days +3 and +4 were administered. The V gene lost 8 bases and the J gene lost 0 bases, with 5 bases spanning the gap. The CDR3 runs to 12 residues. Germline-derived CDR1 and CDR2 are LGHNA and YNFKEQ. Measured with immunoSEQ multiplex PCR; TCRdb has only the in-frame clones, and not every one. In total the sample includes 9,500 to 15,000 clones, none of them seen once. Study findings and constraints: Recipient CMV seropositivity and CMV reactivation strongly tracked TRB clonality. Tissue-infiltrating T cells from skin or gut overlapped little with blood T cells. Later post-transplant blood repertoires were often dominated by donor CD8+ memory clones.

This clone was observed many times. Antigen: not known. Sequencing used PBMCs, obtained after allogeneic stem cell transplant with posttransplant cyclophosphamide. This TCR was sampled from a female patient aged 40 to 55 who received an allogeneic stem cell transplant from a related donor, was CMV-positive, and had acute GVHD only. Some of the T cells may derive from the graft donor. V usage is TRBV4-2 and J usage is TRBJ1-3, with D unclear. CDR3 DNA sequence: TGTGCCAGCGCGAGCTCTGGAAACACCATATATTTT. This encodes CASASSGNTIYF.